This TCR beta chain was identified in a study of cytomegalovirus exposure and HLA in healthy donors. Regarding the study as a whole: Some highly shared sequence variants likely arose as a pipeline artifact.

PCR amplification relied on 60 Vbeta primers (plus 13 Jbeta primers). Assay used: immunoSEQ multiplex PCR; TCRdb lists only in-frame clones, some missing. The sample's table shows 150,000 to 200,000 clones. About this clone itself: Its antigen is undetermined.

There are 16 residues in the CDR3. With V trimmed by 1 base and J by 1 base, 5 bases remained unmatched. CDR1 is SGHVS and CDR2 is FNYEAQ in the germline V gene. The clonotype originates from a woman aged 18-29 years in good health and CMV-seropositive. The specimen sequenced was PBMCs. This chain connects TRBV7-6 to TRBJ1-1, with 8 bases fitting TRBD1. The CDR3 DNA reads as TGTGCCAGCAGCTTAGAACCGACAGGGGCGAACACTGAAGCTTTCTTT. This sequence encodes CASSLEPTGANTEAFF. The complete variable domain, with remaining parts taken from reference TRBV7-6 and TRBJ1-1, reads GAGVSQSPRYKVTKRGQDVALRCDPISGHVSLYWYRQALGQGPEFLTYFNYEAQQDKSGLPNDRFSAERPEGSISTLTIQRTEQRDSAMYRCASSLEPTGANTEAFFGQGTRLTVV.